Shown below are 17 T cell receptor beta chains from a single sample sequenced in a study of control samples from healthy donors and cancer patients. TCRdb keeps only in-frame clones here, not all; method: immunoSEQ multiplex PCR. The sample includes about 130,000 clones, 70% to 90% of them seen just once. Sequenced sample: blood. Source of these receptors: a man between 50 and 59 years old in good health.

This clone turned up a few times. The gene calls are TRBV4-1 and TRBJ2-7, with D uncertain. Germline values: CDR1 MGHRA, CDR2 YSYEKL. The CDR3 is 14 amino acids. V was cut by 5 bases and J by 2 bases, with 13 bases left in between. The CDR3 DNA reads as TGCGCCAGCAGCTTCCAGGAGAGAGCCTACGAGCAGTACTTC. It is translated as CASSFQERAYEQYF.

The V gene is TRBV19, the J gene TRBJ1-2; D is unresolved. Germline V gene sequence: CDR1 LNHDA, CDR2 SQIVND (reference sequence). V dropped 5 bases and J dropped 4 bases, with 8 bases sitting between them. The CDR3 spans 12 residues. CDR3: CASSQDIYGYTF. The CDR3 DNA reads TGTGCCAGTAGTCAAGACATCTATGGCTACACCTTC. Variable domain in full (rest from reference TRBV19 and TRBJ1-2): DGGITQSPKYLFRKEGQNVTLSCEQNLNHDAMYWYRQDPGQGLRLIYYSQIVNDFQKGDIAEGYSVSREKKESFPLTVTSAQKNPTAFYLCASSQDIYGYTFGSGTRLTVV.

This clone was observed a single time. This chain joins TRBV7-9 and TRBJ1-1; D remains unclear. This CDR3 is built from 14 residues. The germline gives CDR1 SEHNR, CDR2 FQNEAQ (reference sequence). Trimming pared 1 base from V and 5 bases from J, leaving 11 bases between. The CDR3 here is CASSLGLGSTEAFF. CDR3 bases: TGTGCCAGCAGCTTAGGGTTGGGGTCGACTGAAGCTTTCTTT.

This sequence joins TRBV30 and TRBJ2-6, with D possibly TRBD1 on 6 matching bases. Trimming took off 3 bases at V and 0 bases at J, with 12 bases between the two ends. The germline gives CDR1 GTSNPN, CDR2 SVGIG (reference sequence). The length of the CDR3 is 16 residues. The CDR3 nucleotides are TGTGCCTGGAGCAGGACAGCCCGCTCTGGGGCCAACGTCCTGACTTTC. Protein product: CAWSRTARSGANVLTF.

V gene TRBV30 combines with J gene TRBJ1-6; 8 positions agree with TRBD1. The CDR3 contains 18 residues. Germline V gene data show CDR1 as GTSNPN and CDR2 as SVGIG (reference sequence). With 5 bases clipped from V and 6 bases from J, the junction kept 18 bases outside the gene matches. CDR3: CAWQTFGQGVIANSPLHF. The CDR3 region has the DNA TGTGCCTGGCAGACCTTCGGACAGGGAGTAATAGCTAATTCACCCCTCCACTTT.

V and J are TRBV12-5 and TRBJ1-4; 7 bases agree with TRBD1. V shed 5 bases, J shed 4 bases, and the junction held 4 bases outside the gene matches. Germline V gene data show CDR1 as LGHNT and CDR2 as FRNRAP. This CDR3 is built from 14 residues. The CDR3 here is CASGPGQVNEKLFF. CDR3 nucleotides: TGTGCTAGTGGTCCCGGACAGGTTAATGAAAAACTGTTTTTT.

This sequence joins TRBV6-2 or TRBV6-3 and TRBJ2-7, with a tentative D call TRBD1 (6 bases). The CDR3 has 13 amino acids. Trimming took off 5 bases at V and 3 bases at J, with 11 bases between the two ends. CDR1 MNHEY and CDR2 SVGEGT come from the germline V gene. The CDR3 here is CASSKQQGYEQYF. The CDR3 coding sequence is TGTGCCAGCAGTAAGCAACAGGGCTACGAGCAGTACTTC.

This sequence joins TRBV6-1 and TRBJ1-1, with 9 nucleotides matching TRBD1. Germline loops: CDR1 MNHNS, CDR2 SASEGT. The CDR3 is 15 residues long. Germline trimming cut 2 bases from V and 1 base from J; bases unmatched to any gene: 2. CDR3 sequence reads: CASSELDRGNTEAFF. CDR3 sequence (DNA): TGTGCCAGCAGTGAACTGGACAGGGGGAACACTGAAGCTTTCTTT.

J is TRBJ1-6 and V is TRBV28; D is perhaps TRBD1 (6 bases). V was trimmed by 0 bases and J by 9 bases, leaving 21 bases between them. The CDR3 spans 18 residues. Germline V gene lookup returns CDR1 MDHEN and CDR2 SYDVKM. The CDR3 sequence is CASSLWGRDTYTPSPLHF. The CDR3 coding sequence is TGTGCCAGCAGTTTATGGGGCCGGGACACATACACGCCTTCACCCCTCCACTTT.

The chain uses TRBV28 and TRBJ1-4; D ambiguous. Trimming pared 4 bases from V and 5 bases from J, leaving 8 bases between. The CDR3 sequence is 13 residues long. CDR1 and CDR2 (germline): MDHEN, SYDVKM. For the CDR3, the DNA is TGTGCCAGCAGTTACCCGATGAATGAAAAACTGTTTTTT. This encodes CASSYPMNEKLFF.

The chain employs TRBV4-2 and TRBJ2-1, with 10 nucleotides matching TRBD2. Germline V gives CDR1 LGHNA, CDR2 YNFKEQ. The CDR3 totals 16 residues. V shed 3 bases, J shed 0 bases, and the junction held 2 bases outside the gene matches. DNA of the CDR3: TGTGCCAGCAGCCACAGCGGGGGGGCCTCCTACAATGAGCAGTTCTTC. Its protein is CASSHSGGASYNEQFF.

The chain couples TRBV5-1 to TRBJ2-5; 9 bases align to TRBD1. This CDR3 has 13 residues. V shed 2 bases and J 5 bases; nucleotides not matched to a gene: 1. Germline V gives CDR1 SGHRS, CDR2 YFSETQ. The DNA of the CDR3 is TGCGCCAGCAGCTTAGACAGGGGGGAGACCCAGTACTTC. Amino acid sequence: CASSLDRGETQYF.

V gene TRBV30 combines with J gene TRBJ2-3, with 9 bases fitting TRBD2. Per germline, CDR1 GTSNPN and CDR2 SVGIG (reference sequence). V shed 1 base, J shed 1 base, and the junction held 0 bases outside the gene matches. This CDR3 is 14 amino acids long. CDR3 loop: CAWSGGGGTDTQYF. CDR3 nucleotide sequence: TGTGCCTGGAGTGGCGGGGGGGGCACAGATACGCAGTATTTT.

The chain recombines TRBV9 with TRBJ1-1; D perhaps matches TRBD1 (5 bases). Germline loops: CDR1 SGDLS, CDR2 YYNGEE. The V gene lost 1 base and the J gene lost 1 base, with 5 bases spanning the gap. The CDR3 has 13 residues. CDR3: CASSVQGNTEAFF. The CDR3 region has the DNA TGTGCCAGCAGCGTACAGGGGAACACTGAAGCTTTCTTT. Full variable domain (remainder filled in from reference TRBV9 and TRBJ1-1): DSGVTQTPKHLITATGQRVTLRCSPRSGDLSVYWYQQSLDQGLQFLIQYYNGEERAKGNILERFSAQQFPDLHSELNLSSLELGDSALYFCASSVQGNTEAFFGQGTRLTVV.

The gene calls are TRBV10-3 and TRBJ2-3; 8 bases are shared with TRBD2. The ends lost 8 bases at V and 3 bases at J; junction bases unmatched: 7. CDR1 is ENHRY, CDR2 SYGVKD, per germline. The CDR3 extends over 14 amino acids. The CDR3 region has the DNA TGTGCCATCTCGGCTAGCGGGCTTACAGATACGCAGTATTTT. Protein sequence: CAISASGLTDTQYF.

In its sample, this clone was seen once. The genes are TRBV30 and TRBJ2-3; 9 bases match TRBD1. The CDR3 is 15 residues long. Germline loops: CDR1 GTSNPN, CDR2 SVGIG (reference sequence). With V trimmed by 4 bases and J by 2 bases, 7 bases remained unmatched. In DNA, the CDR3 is TGTGCCTGGAACAGGGGGCCTGGGGTCACAGATACGCAGTATTTT. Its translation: CAWNRGPGVTDTQYF.

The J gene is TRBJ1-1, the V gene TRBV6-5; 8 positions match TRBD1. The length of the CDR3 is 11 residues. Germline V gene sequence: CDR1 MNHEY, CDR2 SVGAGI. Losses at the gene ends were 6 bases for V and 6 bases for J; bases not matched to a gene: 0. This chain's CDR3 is CASRQGAEAFF. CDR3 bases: TGTGCCAGCAGACAGGGGGCTGAAGCTTTCTTT.